Included here is one TCR beta chain sequence, with context. The target antigen is unknown. Time point defined: week 47, end of study. Vaccinated patients received 300 ug of mutant IDH1 20-mer peptide per dose, with topical imiquimod. These data are taken from a study of a mutant IDH1 vaccine in newly diagnosed glioma. Across the study: Following radiotherapy alone, or alongside temozolomide cycles, vaccination was started after an interval of 4-6 weeks. Of treated patients, around 60% were men and roughly 40% women, averaging around 42 years. Former treatment meant radiotherapy, temozolomide, or both; the majority had gotten both. General observations from the study: The occurrence of vaccine-induced immune responses was seen in more than 85% of patients.

Clones were sequenced by immunoSEQ multiplex PCR, and TCRdb holds only the in-frame ones, with some missing. The table records 60,000 to 70,000 clones, 80% to 85% of them present only once. Germline V gene sequence: CDR1 SGHDN, CDR2 FVKESK. Between the trimmed V and J ends, which lost 0 bases and 7 bases, there was a span of 7 bases. This CDR3 has 13 amino acids. The specimen comprised PBMCs, sampled from a glioma patient whose treatment included an IDH1 peptide vaccine. The chain employs TRBV14 and TRBJ1-5; D ambiguous. The receptor comes from a man aged 25-40 years with glioma. The CDR3 sequence is CASSQDGGQPQHF. The CDR3, as DNA: TGTGCCAGCAGCCAAGATGGAGGCCAGCCCCAGCATTTT.